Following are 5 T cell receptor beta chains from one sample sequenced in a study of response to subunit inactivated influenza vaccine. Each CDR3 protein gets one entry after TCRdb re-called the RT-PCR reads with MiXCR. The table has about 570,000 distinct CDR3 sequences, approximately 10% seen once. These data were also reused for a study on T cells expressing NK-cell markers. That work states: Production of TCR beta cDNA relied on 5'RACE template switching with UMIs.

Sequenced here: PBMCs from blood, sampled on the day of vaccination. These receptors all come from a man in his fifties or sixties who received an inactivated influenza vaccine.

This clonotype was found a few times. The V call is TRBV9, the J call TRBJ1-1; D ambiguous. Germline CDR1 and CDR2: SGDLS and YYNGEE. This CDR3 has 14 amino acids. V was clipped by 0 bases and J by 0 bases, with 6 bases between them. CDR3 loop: CASSVATLNTEAFF. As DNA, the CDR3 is TGTGCCAGCAGCGTAGCTACGTTGAACACTGAAGCTTTCTTT.

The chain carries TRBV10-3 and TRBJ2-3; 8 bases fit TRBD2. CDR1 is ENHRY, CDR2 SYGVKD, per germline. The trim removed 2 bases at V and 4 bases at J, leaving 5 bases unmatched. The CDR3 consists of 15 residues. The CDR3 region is CAISERRTSSDTQYF. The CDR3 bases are TGTGCCATCAGTGAGAGGAGGACTAGCTCAGATACGCAGTATTTT.

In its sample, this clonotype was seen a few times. The CDR3 nucleotides are TGTGCCAGCTCACCCCCAGGCGCGGGAAGTAATGAAAAACTGTTTTTT. This translates into CASSPPGAGSNEKLFF. The V gene is TRBV18, the J gene TRBJ1-4; D is ambiguous. V was pared by 3 bases and J by 4 bases, with 15 bases between. The CDR3 runs to 16 residues. Germline V gene data show CDR1 as KGHSH and CDR2 as LQKENI.

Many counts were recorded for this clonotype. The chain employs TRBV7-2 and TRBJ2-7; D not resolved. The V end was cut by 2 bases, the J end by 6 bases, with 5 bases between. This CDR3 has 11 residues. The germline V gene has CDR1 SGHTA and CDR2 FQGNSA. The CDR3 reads CASSLNLEQYF. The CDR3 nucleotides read TGTGCCAGCAGCTTAAACCTCGAGCAGTACTTC.

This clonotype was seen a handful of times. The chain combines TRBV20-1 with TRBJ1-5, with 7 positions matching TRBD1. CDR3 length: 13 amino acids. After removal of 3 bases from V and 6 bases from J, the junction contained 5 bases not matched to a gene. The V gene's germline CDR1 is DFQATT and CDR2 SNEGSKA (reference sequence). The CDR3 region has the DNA TGCAGTGCTAGCAGGGGGGTAGGTCAGCCCCAGCATTTT. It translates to CSASRGVGQPQHF.